This T cell receptor (beta chain) was sequenced for a study of blood T cell repertoires in COVID-19. For the study at large: T cells, B-cell-depleted T cells, or PBMCs provided the cDNA or gDNA that served as material.

As handled by the study authors: Nucleated cell counts were estimated from reference gene primer amplification. Generated by immunoSEQ multiplex PCR, the TCRdb table keeps only in-frame clones and is missing some. That table gives V, J and clone size, and the DNA gave D and trimming. Of more than 200,000 clones in the sample, approximately 91% were seen once. The receptor comes from a man aged 40-49 years with acute or convalescent COVID-19. The source material was peripheral blood.

The CDR3 spells CASSYWGPGQETQYF. The CDR3 DNA follows: TGTGCCAGCAGTTACTGGGGGCCGGGCCAAGAGACCCAGTACTTC. This chain connects TRBV6-2 or TRBV6-3 to TRBJ2-5; tentatively, D is TRBD1 (6 bases). CDR3 size: 15 residues. Germline CDR1 and CDR2: MNHEY and SVGEGT. V was shortened by 1 base and J by 1 base, with 10 bases between the two germline ends.